This paragraph covers one TCR beta chain sequence. The data stem from a study of neoadjuvant anti-PD-1 for oral cavity cancer. Time point reported: after neoadjuvant nivolumab, at surgical resection. The protocol was immunoSEQ multiplex PCR, while the TCRdb copy is restricted to in-frame clones and leaves out a portion. The sample comprises tens of thousands of clones, approximately 87% of which are singletons, and around 2.7% rests with the top ten. Trimming left V 8 bases short and J 5 bases short, with 16 bases between. Germline V gene sequence: CDR1 SQVTM, CDR2 ANQGSEA. The CDR3 consists of 12 residues.

The chain links TRBV29-1 to TRBJ2-7; possible D gene TRBD2, 6 bases. The sequence derives from a person aged 35-79 years with oral cavity squamous cell carcinoma. The specimen comprised PBMCs, sampled after nivolumab (anti-PD-1) treatment. The CDR3 protein is CSIANWGDEQYF. The DNA for the CDR3 is TGCAGCATTGCAAACTGGGGGGACGAGCAGTACTTC.